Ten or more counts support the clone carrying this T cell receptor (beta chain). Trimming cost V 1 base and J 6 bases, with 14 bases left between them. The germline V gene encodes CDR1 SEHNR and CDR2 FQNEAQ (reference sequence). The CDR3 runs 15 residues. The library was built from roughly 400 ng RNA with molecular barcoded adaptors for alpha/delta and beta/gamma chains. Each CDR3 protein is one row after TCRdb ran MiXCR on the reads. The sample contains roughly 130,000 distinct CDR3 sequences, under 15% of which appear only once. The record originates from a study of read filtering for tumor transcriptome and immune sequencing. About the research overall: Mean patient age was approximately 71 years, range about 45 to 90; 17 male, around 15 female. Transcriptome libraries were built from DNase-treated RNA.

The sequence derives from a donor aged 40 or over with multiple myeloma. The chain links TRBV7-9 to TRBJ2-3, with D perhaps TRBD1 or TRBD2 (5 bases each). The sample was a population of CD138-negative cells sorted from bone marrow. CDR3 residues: CASSLGGRKGDTQYF. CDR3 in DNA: TGTGCCAGCAGCTTAGGGGGACGGAAGGGGGATACGCAGTATTTT.